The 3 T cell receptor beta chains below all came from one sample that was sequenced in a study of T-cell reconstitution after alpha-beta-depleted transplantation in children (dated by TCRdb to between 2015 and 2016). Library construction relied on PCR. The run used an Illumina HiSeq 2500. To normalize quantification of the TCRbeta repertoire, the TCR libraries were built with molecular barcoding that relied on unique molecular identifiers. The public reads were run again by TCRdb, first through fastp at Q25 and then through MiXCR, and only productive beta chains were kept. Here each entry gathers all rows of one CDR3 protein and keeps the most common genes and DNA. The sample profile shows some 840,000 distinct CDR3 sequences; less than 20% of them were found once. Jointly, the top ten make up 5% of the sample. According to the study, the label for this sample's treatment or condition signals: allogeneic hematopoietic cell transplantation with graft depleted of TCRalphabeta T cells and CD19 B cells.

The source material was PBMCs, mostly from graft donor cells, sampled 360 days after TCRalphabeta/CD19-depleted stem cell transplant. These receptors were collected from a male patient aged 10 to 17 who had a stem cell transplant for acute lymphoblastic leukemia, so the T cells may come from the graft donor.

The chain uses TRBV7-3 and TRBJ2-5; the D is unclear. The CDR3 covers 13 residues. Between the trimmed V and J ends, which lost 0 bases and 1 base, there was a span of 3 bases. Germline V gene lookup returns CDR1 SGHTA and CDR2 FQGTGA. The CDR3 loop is CASSLTFQETQYF. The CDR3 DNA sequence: TGTGCCAGCAGCTTAACATTCCAAGAGACCCAGTACTTC.

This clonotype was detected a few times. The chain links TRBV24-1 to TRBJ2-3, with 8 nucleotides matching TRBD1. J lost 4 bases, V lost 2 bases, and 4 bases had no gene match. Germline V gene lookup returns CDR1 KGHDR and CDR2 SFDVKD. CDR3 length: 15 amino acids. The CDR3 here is CATSDSRGLADTQYF. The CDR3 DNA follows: TGTGCCACCAGTGATTCCAGGGGGCTCGCAGATACGCAGTATTTT.

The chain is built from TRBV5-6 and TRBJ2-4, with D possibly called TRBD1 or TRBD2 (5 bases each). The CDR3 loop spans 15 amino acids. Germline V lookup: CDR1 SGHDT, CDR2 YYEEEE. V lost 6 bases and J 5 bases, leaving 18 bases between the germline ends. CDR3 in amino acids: CASTLGSRDQNIQYF. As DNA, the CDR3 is TGTGCCAGCACCTTAGGGAGCAGGGACCAAAACATTCAGTACTTC.